This T cell receptor beta chain was documented in a study of shared clonotypes between healthy human individuals. A CD45RA-negative memory subset and a CD45RA+ naive subset were separated from the CD4+ cells. TCRdb keeps only in-frame clones here, not all; method: immunoSEQ multiplex PCR. Counted here are 2,500,000 or so clones, approximately 92% occurring once; the ten biggest clones make up under 0.15%. The germline CDR1 and CDR2 sequences are SGHDT and YYEEEE. This CDR3 contains 15 residues. V was trimmed by 1 base and J by 3 bases, leaving 14 bases between them. This sequence joins TRBV5-6 and TRBJ2-7; D gene uncertain. The receptor's source is a man between 18 and 29 years old in good health. Sequenced: naive CD4+ T cells sorted from blood. The sample's subset: CD45RA+ positively selected. The CDR3 here is CASSLFRNPIYEQYF. CDR3 nucleotide sequence: TGTGCCAGCAGCTTGTTTAGGAACCCAATCTACGAGCAGTACTTC.